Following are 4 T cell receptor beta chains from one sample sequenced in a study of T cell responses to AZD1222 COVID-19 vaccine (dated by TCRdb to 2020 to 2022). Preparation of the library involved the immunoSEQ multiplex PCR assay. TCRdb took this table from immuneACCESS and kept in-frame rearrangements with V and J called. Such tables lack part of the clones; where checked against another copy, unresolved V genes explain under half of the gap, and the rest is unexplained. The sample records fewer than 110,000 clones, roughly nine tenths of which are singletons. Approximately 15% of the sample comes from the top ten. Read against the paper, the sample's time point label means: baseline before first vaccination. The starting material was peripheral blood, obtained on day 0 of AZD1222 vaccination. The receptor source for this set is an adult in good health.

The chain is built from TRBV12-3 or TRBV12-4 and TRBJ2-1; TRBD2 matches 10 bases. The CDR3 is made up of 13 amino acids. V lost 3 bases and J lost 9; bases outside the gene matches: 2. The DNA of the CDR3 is TGTGCCAGCAGTTTTAAGCGGGAGGGTGAGCAGTTCTTC. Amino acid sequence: CASSFKREGEQFF.

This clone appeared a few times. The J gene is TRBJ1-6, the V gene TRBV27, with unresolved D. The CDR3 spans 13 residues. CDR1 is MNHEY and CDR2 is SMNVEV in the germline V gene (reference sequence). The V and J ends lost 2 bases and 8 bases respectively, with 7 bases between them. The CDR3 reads CASSLKPDSPLHF. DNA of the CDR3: TGTGCCAGCAGTTTAAAGCCAGATTCACCCCTCCACTTT.

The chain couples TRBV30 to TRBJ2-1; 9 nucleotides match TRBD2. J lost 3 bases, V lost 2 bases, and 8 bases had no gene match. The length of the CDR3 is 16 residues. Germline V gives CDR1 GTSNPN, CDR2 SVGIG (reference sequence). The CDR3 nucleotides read TGTGCCTGGAGTAAAGGCGGGAGGGCCCTCTACAATGAGCAGTTCTTC. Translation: CAWSKGGRALYNEQFF.

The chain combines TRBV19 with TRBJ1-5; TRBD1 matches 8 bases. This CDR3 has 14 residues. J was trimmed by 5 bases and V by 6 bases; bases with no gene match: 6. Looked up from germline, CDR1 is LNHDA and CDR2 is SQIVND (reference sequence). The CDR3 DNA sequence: TGTGCCAGTAGACACAGGGGGACCTATCAGCCCCAGCATTTT. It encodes CASRHRGTYQPQHF.